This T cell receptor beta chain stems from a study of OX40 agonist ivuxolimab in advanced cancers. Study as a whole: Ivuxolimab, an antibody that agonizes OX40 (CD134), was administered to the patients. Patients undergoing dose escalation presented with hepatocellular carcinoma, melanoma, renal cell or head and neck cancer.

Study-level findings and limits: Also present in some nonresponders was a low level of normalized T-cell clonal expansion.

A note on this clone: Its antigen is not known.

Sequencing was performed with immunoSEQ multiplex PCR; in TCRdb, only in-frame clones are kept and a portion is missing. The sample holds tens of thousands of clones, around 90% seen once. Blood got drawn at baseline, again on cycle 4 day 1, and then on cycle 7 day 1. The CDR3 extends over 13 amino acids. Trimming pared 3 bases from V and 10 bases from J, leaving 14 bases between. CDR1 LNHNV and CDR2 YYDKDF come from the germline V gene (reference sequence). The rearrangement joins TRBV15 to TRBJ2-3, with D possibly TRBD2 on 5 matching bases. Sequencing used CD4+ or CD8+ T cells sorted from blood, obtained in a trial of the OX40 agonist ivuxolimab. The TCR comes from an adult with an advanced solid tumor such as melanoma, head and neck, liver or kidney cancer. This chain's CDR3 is CATSSSTSGSQYF. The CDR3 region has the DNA TGTGCCACCAGCAGTTCTACTAGTGGGTCGCAGTATTTT.